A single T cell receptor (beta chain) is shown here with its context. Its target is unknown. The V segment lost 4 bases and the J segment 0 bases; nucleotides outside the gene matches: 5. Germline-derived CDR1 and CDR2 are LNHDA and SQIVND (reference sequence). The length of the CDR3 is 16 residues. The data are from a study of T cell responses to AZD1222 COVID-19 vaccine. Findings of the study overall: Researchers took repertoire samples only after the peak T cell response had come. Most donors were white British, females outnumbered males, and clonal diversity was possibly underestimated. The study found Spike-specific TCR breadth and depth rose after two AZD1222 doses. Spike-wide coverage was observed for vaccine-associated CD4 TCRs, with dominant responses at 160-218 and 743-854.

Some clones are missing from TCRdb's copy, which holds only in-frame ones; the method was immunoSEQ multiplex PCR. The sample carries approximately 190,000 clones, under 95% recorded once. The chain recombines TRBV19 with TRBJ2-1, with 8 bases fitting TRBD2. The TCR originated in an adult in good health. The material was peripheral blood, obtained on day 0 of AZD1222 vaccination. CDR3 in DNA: TGTGCCAGTAGTAGATCCGGGGGGGCCTCCTACAATGAGCAGTTCTTC. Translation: CASSRSGGASYNEQFF.